What follows are 29 T cell receptor beta chains derived from one specimen sequenced in a study of T cells in Graves' hyperthyroidism and ophthalmopathy. The source material, RNA transcripts, was used to amplify TCR beta CDR3 regions. When the TCR CDR3 underwent first-round RT-PCR, the HTBI primer set was used. Via MiXCR, TCRdb re-called the multiplex PCR reads, giving one row per CDR3 protein. Of a few hundred thousand distinct CDR3 sequences in the sample, 15% to 17% were seen once. Specimen: blood. The source of these receptors is a woman aged 18-29 years with Graves' hyperthyroidism that later progressed to Graves' ophthalmopathy.

A word on this clonotype: A read error may produce the germline difference seen at one junction end. V usage is TRBV6-2 or TRBV6-3 and J usage is TRBJ2-4; no clear D gene. The CDR3 sequence is 15 residues long. Germline lookup yields CDR1 MNHEY and CDR2 SVGEGT. This chain's CDR3 is CAGSYSPRSKNIQYF. CDR3 DNA: TGTGCCGGCAGTTACTCGCCTAGGTCCAAAAACATTCAGTACTTC.

This clonotype came up a few times. The chain employs TRBV20-1 and TRBJ2-2; D unclear. Trimming shortened V by 5 bases and J by 2 bases, and 9 bases separated the two germline ends. Looked up from germline, CDR1 is DFQATT and CDR2 is SNEGSKA (reference sequence). The CDR3 is 13 residues long. CDR3 sequence reads: CSASHTNTGELFF. The CDR3 DNA reads TGCAGTGCTTCACACACAAACACCGGGGAGCTGTTTTTT.

V gene TRBV11-2 combines with J gene TRBJ1-3; D is unclear. Germline CDR1 and CDR2: SGHAT and FQNNGV. V was shortened by 4 bases and J by 2 bases, with 18 bases between the two germline ends. CDR3 length: 17 amino acids. The CDR3 is CASSSLLRLPTGNTIYF. In DNA, the CDR3 is TGTGCCAGCAGCTCTTTGTTACGGCTGCCGACTGGAAACACCATATATTTT.

CDR3 sequence: CASSRYGQGTYNEQFF. DNA for the CDR3: TGTGCCAGCAGCCGCTATGGACAGGGAACCTACAATGAGCAGTTCTTC. The chain joins TRBV7-2 to TRBJ2-1, with 8 positions matching TRBD1. CDR1 is SGHTA and CDR2 is FQGNSA in the germline V gene. This CDR3 is built from 16 residues. The V segment lost 5 bases and the J segment 2 bases; nucleotides outside the gene matches: 8.

This clonotype was counted at least ten times. The J gene is TRBJ2-1, the V gene TRBV3-1; D not certain. The germline gives CDR1 LGHDT, CDR2 YNNKEL (reference sequence). The germline V and J ends were trimmed by 0 bases and 4 bases, with 10 bases remaining between them. This CDR3 has 15 amino acids. The CDR3: CASSQDLASYNEQFF. The CDR3 DNA reads TGTGCCAGCAGCCAAGATCTCGCTAGTTACAATGAGCAGTTCTTC.

This clonotype was counted a few times. V gene TRBV7-2 combines with J gene TRBJ2-2, with D perhaps TRBD2 (6 bases). CDR1 and CDR2 (germline): SGHTA, FQGNSA. The CDR3 totals 14 residues. V dropped 2 bases and J dropped 8 bases, with 12 bases sitting between them. CDR3 in amino acids: CASSLYWEAGELFF. For the CDR3, the DNA is TGTGCCAGCAGCTTATATTGGGAGGCGGGGGAGCTGTTTTTT.

This clonotype showed up many times. The V gene is TRBV28, the J gene TRBJ2-7; TRBD1 aligns across 10 bases. Trimming removed 4 bases from V and 4 bases from J; junction bases left unmatched: 13. The CDR3 covers 17 residues. Germline V gene lookup returns CDR1 MDHEN and CDR2 SYDVKM. As DNA, the CDR3 is TGTGCCAGCAGTTCCCCATCCCTCGACAGGGGGCAGTACGAGCAGTACTTC. Translating gives CASSSPSLDRGQYEQYF.

This clonotype was seen repeatedly, ten times or more. The chain combines TRBV20-1 with TRBJ2-1, with D maybe TRBD2 (6 bases). The germline gives CDR1 DFQATT, CDR2 SNEGSKA (reference sequence). This CDR3 is 18 amino acids long. V lost 0 bases and J lost 2, with 20 bases in between. CDR3 DNA: TGCAGTGCTAGAGATTTACTAGCAGCCCCCGGCACCTACAATGAGCAGTTCTTC. It encodes CSARDLLAAPGTYNEQFF.

This clonotype was counted many times. The V and J genes are TRBV11-2 and TRBJ2-7; 12 bases are a match to TRBD2. The germline gives CDR1 SGHAT, CDR2 FQNNGV. This CDR3 is built from 15 residues. Trimming took 9 bases from V and 3 from J; bases not matched to a gene: 9. The CDR3 DNA reads as TGTGCCAGTATCCCTAGGACTAGCGGGAACTACGAGCAGTACTTC. Amino acid sequence: CASIPRTSGNYEQYF.

As for this clonotype: One base away lies a much larger clone, so this may be a sequencing read error. The chain links TRBV4-1 to TRBJ2-1; 12 bases match TRBD2. TRBJ2-7 matches the DNA end more closely, so the J call is doubtful. This CDR3 contains 16 residues. Germline-derived CDR1 and CDR2 are MGHRA and YSYEKL. The CDR3 DNA sequence: TGCGCCAGCAGCCAAGAGACTAGCGGGAGTTACAATGAGCAGTACTTC. It specifies CASSQETSGSYNEQYF.

This clonotype has at least ten counts. J is TRBJ2-1 and V is TRBV12-3 or TRBV12-4, with 7 bases aligning to TRBD2. This CDR3 is 19 amino acids long. Trimming cost V 7 bases and J 1 base; bases outside gene matches: 19. CDR3 in DNA: TGTGCCAGCACCTTAGCCTTAATGTGGGCGGGAGCGTCCTACAATGAGCAGTTCTTC. This gives the protein CASTLALMWAGASYNEQFF.

The V gene is TRBV7-9, the J gene TRBJ1-6; no firm D call. The CDR3 runs 14 residues. The V gene lost 4 bases and the J gene lost 4 bases, with 8 bases spanning the gap. CDR1 is SEHNR, CDR2 FQNEAQ, per germline (reference sequence). CDR3 region: CASSSGRYNSPLHF. The CDR3 nucleotides read TGTGCCAGCAGCTCGGGTCGGTATAATTCACCCCTCCACTTT.

The genes are TRBV20-1 and TRBJ1-2, with TRBD1 matching 7 bases. The J segment lost 3 bases and the V segment lost 3 bases, leaving 7 bases of the junction unmatched. CDR1 is DFQATT and CDR2 is SNEGSKA in the germline V gene (reference sequence). CDR3 size: 14 residues. The CDR3 region is CSARGTDHDYGYTF. As DNA, the CDR3 is TGCAGTGCTAGGGGGACAGACCACGACTATGGCTACACCTTC.

This clonotype was observed at least ten times. V and J are TRBV30 and TRBJ2-7; D assignment may be TRBD1 or TRBD2 (5 bases each). The V gene lost 0 bases and the J gene lost 4 bases, with 13 bases spanning the gap. This CDR3 spans 14 amino acids. CDR1 and CDR2 from the germline V gene are GTSNPN and SVGIG (reference sequence). The CDR3 sequence is CAWSVGVQAYEQYF. The CDR3 DNA follows: TGTGCCTGGAGTGTCGGGGTACAGGCGTACGAGCAGTACTTC.

Turning to this clonotype: Just one base apart from a much larger clone, this may be a read error. The chain is built from TRBV20-1 and TRBJ2-1; 7 bases match TRBD2. This CDR3 is built from 14 residues. CDR1 and CDR2 from the germline V gene are DFQATT and SNEGSKA (reference sequence). The CDR3: CSASGAGAYNEHFF. CDR3 DNA: TGCAGTGCTAGTGGGGCGGGAGCCTACAATGAGCATTTCTTC.

This clonotype came up many times. The chain couples TRBV7-2 to TRBJ2-7; perhaps TRBD2 as D (6 bases). V gave up 5 bases and J gave up 5 bases, with 16 bases separating them. CDR1 SGHTA and CDR2 FQGNSA come from the germline V gene. The CDR3 covers 14 residues. CDR3 residues: CASSPTRDLDEQYF. The CDR3 nucleotides are TGTGCCAGCAGCCCGACCAGGGACTTAGACGAGCAGTACTTC.

This clonotype was found many times. V is TRBV2 and J is TRBJ2-5; 7 bases line up with TRBD2. The germline CDR1 and CDR2 sequences are SNHLY and FYNNEI. J lost 4 bases, V lost 3 bases, and 11 bases had no gene match. The CDR3 consists of 16 residues. The CDR3 spells CASSDFRAGGRETQYF. CDR3 in DNA: TGTGCCAGCAGTGATTTCAGAGCCGGGGGGAGAGAGACCCAGTACTTC.

The chain combines TRBV28 with TRBJ1-1; 7 bases match TRBD1. The germline V gene encodes CDR1 MDHEN and CDR2 SYDVKM. The junction had 7 bases not matched to a gene; V was cut back by 4 bases and J by 5 bases. The CDR3 has 14 residues. CDR3 in amino acids: CASSSSQGWTEAFF. CDR3 nucleotides: TGTGCCAGCAGTTCCTCACAGGGGTGGACTGAAGCTTTCTTT.

The chain links TRBV5-4 to TRBJ2-3, with D perhaps TRBD2 (6 bases). The CDR3 is 17 residues long. V dropped 0 bases and J dropped 3 bases, with 17 bases sitting between them. Germline-derived CDR1 and CDR2 are SGHNT and YYREEE (reference sequence). CDR3 amino acids: CASSLAFGGSGTDTQYF. DNA for the CDR3: TGTGCCAGCAGCTTGGCCTTTGGGGGGAGCGGGACAGATACGCAGTATTTT.

This clonotype came up a few times. The chain joins TRBV5-1 to TRBJ2-7; D not certain. Germline V gene lookup returns CDR1 SGHRS and CDR2 YFSETQ. The V and J ends lost 0 bases and 0 bases respectively, with 10 bases between them. The CDR3 is made up of 15 amino acids. The CDR3 loop is CASSLAFAHSYEQYF. CDR3 sequence (DNA): TGCGCCAGCAGCTTGGCCTTCGCCCACTCCTACGAGCAGTACTTC.

This chain joins TRBV5-1 and TRBJ2-2; 9 bases map to TRBD1. J gave up 0 bases and V 2 bases, and 5 bases lay outside the gene matches. The CDR3 has 17 residues. The germline V gene has CDR1 SGHRS and CDR2 YFSETQ. As DNA, the CDR3 is TGCGCCAGCAGCTTCTCCCGGGACAGGGCGAACACCGGGGAGCTGTTTTTT. Amino acids: CASSFSRDRANTGELFF.

The DNA for the CDR3 is TGTGCCAGCATCCACGGGTCCCTCTCCAAAAACATTCAGTACTTC. Translating gives CASIHGSLSKNIQYF. This sequence joins TRBV14 and TRBJ2-4; D gene unclear. Trimming removed 7 bases from V and 2 bases from J, with 15 bases in between. The CDR3 extends over 15 amino acids. Germline V gene data show CDR1 as SGHDN and CDR2 as FVKESK.

The rearrangement links TRBV13 to TRBJ2-7, with unresolved D. The CDR3 loop spans 17 amino acids. The germline CDR1 and CDR2 sequences are PRHDT and FYEKMQ (reference sequence). Trimming took 2 bases from V and 1 from J, leaving 18 bases between them. CDR3 sequence reads: CASSLFDSESRSYEQYF. As DNA, the CDR3 is TGTGCCAGCAGCTTATTTGATTCAGAATCGAGATCCTACGAGCAGTACTTC.

The J gene is TRBJ1-2, the V gene TRBV28; tentatively, D is TRBD1 (5 bases). Germline assignment: CDR1 MDHEN and CDR2 SYDVKM. The CDR3 contains 13 residues. Between the trimmed V and J ends, which lost 5 bases and 3 bases, there was a span of 10 bases. The CDR3 here is CASSRQGDYGYTF. CDR3 bases: TGTGCCAGCAGTCGCCAGGGCGACTATGGCTACACCTTC.

The sample holds a few counts of this clonotype. This sequence joins TRBV6-2 or TRBV6-3 and TRBJ1-1, with D unresolved. CDR3 length equals 13 residues. Germline V gene sequence: CDR1 MNHEY, CDR2 SVGEGT. V was pared by 6 bases and J by 0 bases, with 8 bases between. This CDR3 reads CASRLGLNTEAFF. The CDR3 bases are TGTGCCAGCAGGCTCGGACTGAACACTGAAGCTTTCTTT.

This clonotype occurred many times. The V and J genes are TRBV7-9 and TRBJ2-3; TRBD2 matches at 8 bases. Trimming took 7 bases from V and 2 from J; bases not matched to a gene: 11. This CDR3 is built from 16 residues. Germline values: CDR1 SEHNR, CDR2 FQNEAQ (reference sequence). The DNA of the CDR3 is TGTGCCAGCACCTGGGCGGCGGGAGGTCCCACAGATACGCAGTATTTT. Translating gives CASTWAAGGPTDTQYF. Supplemented by reference TRBV7-9 and TRBJ2-3, the full variable domain reads DTGVSQNPRHKITKRGQNVTFRCDPISEHNRLYWYRQTLGQGPEFLTYFQNEAQLEKSRLLSDRFSAERPKGSFSTLEIQRTEQGDSAMYLCASTWAAGGPTDTQYFGPGTRLTVL.

This clonotype has ten or more counts. This chain connects TRBV28 to TRBJ1-6; D gene uncertain. V dropped 5 bases and J dropped 5 bases, with 10 bases sitting between them. From germline, CDR1 is MDHEN and CDR2 SYDVKM. CDR3 length: 14 residues. The CDR3: CASSRTANNSPLHF. For the CDR3, the DNA is TGTGCCAGCAGTCGGACGGCAAATAATTCACCCCTCCACTTT.

In its sample, this clonotype was seen a few times. V gene TRBV5-8 combines with J gene TRBJ1-2; no reliable D call. The CDR3 totals 15 residues. Germline V gene data show CDR1 as SGHTS and CDR2 as YDEGEE. Trimming removed 2 bases from V and 2 bases from J, with 13 bases in between. In nucleotides, the CDR3 is TGTGCCAGCAGCTTTTCCTGGGAGAGAAACTATGGCTACACCTTC. It codes for CASSFSWERNYGYTF.

This clonotype was seen ten or more times. The J gene is TRBJ2-7, the V gene TRBV20-1; 8 bases map to TRBD1. Germline trimming cut 3 bases from V and 5 bases from J; bases unmatched to any gene: 15. The CDR3 has 16 residues. Germline values: CDR1 DFQATT, CDR2 SNEGSKA (reference sequence). CDR3 region: CSASPLDRERPNEQYF. The CDR3 DNA sequence: TGCAGTGCTAGCCCTCTGGACAGGGAAAGGCCCAACGAGCAGTACTTC.